These 25 T cell receptor beta chains originate from one sample sequenced in a study of technical replicates of blood from several donors. Assay used: immunoSEQ multiplex PCR; TCRdb lists only in-frame clones, some missing. The repertoire holds approximately 70,000 clones, approximately 96% seen once, with about 0.4% in the top ten. Sequenced input: T cells isolated from PBMCs. The receptors originated from a human donor in good health.

The J gene is TRBJ2-5, the V gene TRBV7-2; 7 nucleotides agree with TRBD2. The CDR3 has 13 residues. V trimming: 5 bases; J trimming: 5 bases; junction bases outside the gene matches: 5. Germline loops: CDR1 SGHTA, CDR2 FQGNSA. The CDR3 region is CASSLSGMETQYF. In DNA form, the CDR3 reads TGTGCCAGCAGCCTAAGCGGGATGGAGACCCAGTACTTC.

The chain links TRBV19 to TRBJ1-2; tentatively, D is TRBD1 (5 bases). This CDR3 is 16 amino acids long. The germline V and J ends were trimmed by 5 bases and 7 bases, with 23 bases remaining between them. CDR1 and CDR2 (germline): LNHDA, SQIVND (reference sequence). The CDR3 loop reads CASSPRPGGSKTGYTF. The CDR3 coding sequence is TGTGCCAGTAGTCCTAGGCCTGGGGGGTCAAAAACTGGCTACACCTTC.

The chain links TRBV30 to TRBJ2-5; unclear D gene. Germline V gives CDR1 GTSNPN, CDR2 SVGIG (reference sequence). This CDR3 is built from 13 residues. The V end lost 0 bases, the J end lost 5 bases, and 10 bases lay between the germline ends. This chain's CDR3 is CAWSVGSRETQYF. CDR3 coding DNA: TGTGCCTGGAGTGTCGGGTCAAGGGAGACCCAGTACTTC.

The chain uses TRBV7-9 and TRBJ1-1; 8 positions match TRBD1. The CDR3 consists of 14 residues. Germline V gene data show CDR1 as SEHNR and CDR2 as FQNEAQ (reference sequence). V lost 5 bases to trimming and J lost 4 bases; unmatched junction nucleotides: 6. The CDR3 DNA reads as TGTGCCAGCAGCATGATGGACAGGGCCACTGAAGCTTTCTTT. This encodes CASSMMDRATEAFF. Full variable domain (rest looked up from reference TRBV7-9 and TRBJ1-1): DTGVSQNPRHKITKRGQNVTFRCDPISEHNRLYWYRQTLGQGPEFLTYFQNEAQLEKSRLLSDRFSAERPKGSFSTLEIQRTEQGDSAMYLCASSMMDRATEAFFGQGTRLTVV.

This chain joins TRBV7-2 and TRBJ2-7; TRBD2 might be the D (6 bases). Trimming took off 5 bases at V and 4 bases at J, with 9 bases between the two ends. Germline loops: CDR1 SGHTA, CDR2 FQGNSA. This CDR3 has 12 residues. CDR3 loop: CASSLRGYEQYF. For the CDR3, the DNA is TGTGCCAGCAGCCTGCGGGGTTACGAGCAGTACTTC.

The chain combines TRBV4-1 with TRBJ1-1; tentatively, D is TRBD1 (5 bases). V was cut by 0 bases and J by 1 base, with 9 bases left in between. Germline CDR1 and CDR2: MGHRA and YSYEKL. The CDR3 contains 15 residues. The CDR3 coding sequence is TGCGCCAGCAGCCAAGACACAGGAAGGAACACTGAAGCTTTCTTT. Translating gives CASSQDTGRNTEAFF.

This sequence joins TRBV6-5 and TRBJ1-3; D call uncertain. Germline CDR1 MNHEY, CDR2 SVGAGI. V was clipped by 4 bases and J by 0 bases, with 4 bases between them. The CDR3 extends over 13 amino acids. CDR3 nucleotide sequence: TGTGCCAGCAGTTTTAGCTCTGGAAACACCATATATTTT. Translation gives CASSFSSGNTIYF.

The chain has TRBV6-1 and TRBJ2-7; 8 nucleotides match TRBD1. Germline assignment: CDR1 MNHNS and CDR2 SASEGT. This CDR3 region has 14 residues. Unmatched junction bases numbered 3, after V lost 3 bases and J lost 2 bases. CDR3 sequence (DNA): TGTGCCAGCAGTGAGACAGGGGAGACCTACGAGCAGTACTTC. It yields the protein CASSETGETYEQYF.

The chain is built from TRBV15 and TRBJ2-2; D is perhaps TRBD1 (6 bases). Trimming left V 5 bases short and J 8 bases short, with 12 bases between. Germline values: CDR1 LNHNV, CDR2 YYDKDF (reference sequence). The CDR3 sequence is 13 residues long. This CDR3 is CATSEQGSGELFF. CDR3 nucleotide sequence: TGTGCCACCAGCGAACAGGGATCAGGGGAGCTGTTTTTT.

The chain combines TRBV7-9 with TRBJ2-7; D is perhaps TRBD1 (7 bases). The germline gives CDR1 SEHNR, CDR2 FQNEAQ (reference sequence). Trimming left V 5 bases short and J 3 bases short, with 14 bases between. The CDR3 spans 14 residues. The CDR3 spells CASSPGDSGYEQYF. As DNA, the CDR3 is TGTGCCAGCAGCCCGGGGGACAGCGGCTACGAGCAGTACTTC.

The chain recombines TRBV5-5 with TRBJ2-2; weak D call: TRBD2 (6 bases). There are 16 residues in the CDR3. Trimming left V 0 bases short and J 2 bases short, with 11 bases between. The germline gives CDR1 SGHKS, CDR2 YYEKEE (reference sequence). DNA for the CDR3: TGTGCCAGCAGCTTGGCCGGGGAGGAAAACACCGGGGAGCTGTTTTTT. Residues: CASSLAGEENTGELFF.

The chain combines TRBV29-1 with TRBJ2-7; the match to TRBD2 covers 12 bases. Per germline, CDR1 SQVTM and CDR2 ANQGSEA. The V segment lost 6 bases and the J segment 3 bases; nucleotides outside the gene matches: 15. The CDR3 is 17 residues long. CDR3 residues: CSVGGGLAGLTLYEQYF. In DNA, the CDR3 is TGCAGCGTCGGAGGAGGACTAGCGGGATTGACCCTCTACGAGCAGTACTTC.

This clone is medium-sized within its sample. The rearrangement joins TRBV18 to TRBJ2-7; maybe TRBD1 (6 bases). The germline CDR1 and CDR2 sequences are KGHSH and LQKENI. The V and J ends lost 2 bases and 2 bases respectively, with 19 bases between them. This CDR3 region has 17 residues. CDR3 loop: CASSPSLFDRSPYEQYF. For the CDR3, the DNA is TGTGCCAGCTCACCAAGCCTATTTGACAGGAGTCCCTACGAGCAGTACTTC. The full variable domain, rest sourced from reference TRBV18 and TRBJ2-7, is NAGVMQNPRHLVRRRGQEARLRCSPMKGHSHVYWYRQLPEEGLKFMVYLQKENIIDESGMPKERFSAEFPKEGPSILRIQQVVRGDSAAYFCASSPSLFDRSPYEQYFGPGTRLTVT.

This sequence joins TRBV5-1 and TRBJ2-1; 7 bases fit TRBD2. V was pared by 0 bases and J by 10 bases, with 7 bases of the junction left unmatched. CDR3 size: 14 residues. Germline V gives CDR1 SGHRS, CDR2 YFSETQ. The DNA of the CDR3 is TGCGCCAGCAGCTTGGGGGCGGGAGTTGGAGAGCAGTTCTTC. It encodes CASSLGAGVGEQFF.

V gene TRBV6-5 combines with J gene TRBJ2-7; TRBD1 matches 11 bases. Germline assignment: CDR1 MNHEY and CDR2 SVGAGI. This CDR3 has 14 residues. V lost 4 bases to trimming and J lost 4 bases; unmatched junction nucleotides: 3. CDR3: CASSSGQGAYEQYF. CDR3 in DNA: TGTGCCAGCAGTTCAGGACAGGGGGCATACGAGCAGTACTTC.

The rearrangement links TRBV6-5 to TRBJ2-7, with a possible D match to TRBD1 (6 bases). Germline CDR1 is MNHEY and CDR2 is SVGAGI. The CDR3 totals 14 residues. Trimming stripped 2 bases from V and 3 bases from J, with 11 bases between. The CDR3 loop reads CASSYLRGVYEQYF. In nucleotides, the CDR3 is TGTGCCAGCAGTTACCTCAGGGGTGTCTACGAGCAGTACTTC.

The chain combines TRBV30 with TRBJ2-3; possibly TRBD2 for D (5 bases). V lost 5 bases and J 9 bases, leaving 15 bases between the germline ends. CDR1 and CDR2 from the germline V gene are GTSNPN and SVGIG (reference sequence). The CDR3 sequence is 12 residues long. The chain's CDR3 is CAWGEGATTQYF. In DNA form, the CDR3 reads TGTGCCTGGGGAGAGGGAGCTACCACGCAGTATTTT.

This chain's CDR3 is CASSLQKNQPQHF. CDR3 DNA sequence: TGTGCCAGCAGTTTGCAGAAAAATCAGCCCCAGCATTTT. The rearrangement links TRBV27 to TRBJ1-5; D ambiguous. Trimming cost V 3 bases and J 4 bases, with 7 bases left between them. This CDR3 is built from 13 residues. From germline, CDR1 is MNHEY and CDR2 SMNVEV (reference sequence).

V is TRBV4-3 and J is TRBJ2-1; D is perhaps TRBD2 (6 bases). Per germline, CDR1 LGHNA and CDR2 YSLEER. CDR3 length: 17 residues. Trimming cost V 0 bases and J 0 bases, with 12 bases left between them. CDR3: CASSQDPPSDSYNEQFF. Here the CDR3 DNA reads TGCGCCAGCAGCCAAGACCCTCCTAGCGACTCCTACAATGAGCAGTTCTTC.

J is TRBJ2-7 and V is TRBV18, with a tentative D call TRBD1 (5 bases). There are 14 residues in the CDR3. Germline-derived CDR1 and CDR2 are KGHSH and LQKENI. V lost 4 bases and J lost 6, with 16 bases in between. CDR3 coding DNA: TGTGCCAGCTCACTGGGGCAGGGCTTAGGCGAGCAGTACTTC. Translated: CASSLGQGLGEQYF.

This clone was detected only once. This sequence joins TRBV6-1 and TRBJ1-4; 8 bases align to TRBD1. The CDR3 runs to 15 residues. Germline values: CDR1 MNHNS, CDR2 SASEGT. With V trimmed by 4 bases and J by 3 bases, 4 bases remained unmatched. Here the CDR3 reads CASSGGQGSNEKLFF. CDR3 sequence (DNA): TGTGCCAGCAGTGGCGGACAGGGCTCTAATGAAAAACTGTTTTTT.

This chain joins TRBV11-2 and TRBJ2-7; 7 bases are shared with TRBD1. Germline V lookup: CDR1 SGHAT, CDR2 FQNNGV. V gave up 1 base and J gave up 11 bases; unmatched junction bases: 20. CDR3 size: 17 residues. CDR3 residues: CASSLADGGRGSSEEYF. The DNA for the CDR3 is TGTGCCAGCAGCTTAGCTGATGGCGGCAGGGGGAGTTCGGAGGAGTACTTC. Full variable domain (outside the CDR3, taken from reference TRBV11-2 and TRBJ2-7): EAGVAQSPRYKIIEKRQSVAFWCNPISGHATLYWYQQILGQGPKLLIQFQNNGVVDDSQLPKDRFSAERLKGVDSTLKIQPAKLEDSAVYLCASSLADGGRGSSEEYFGPGTRLTVT.

The chain is built from TRBV4-3 and TRBJ2-1; 8 bases line up with TRBD1. After removal of 0 bases from V and 16 bases from J, the junction contained 11 bases not matched to a gene. The germline V gene has CDR1 LGHNA and CDR2 YSLEER. This CDR3 region has 14 residues. CDR3 DNA: TGCGCCAGCAGCCAAGACATGTTTGGACAGGGTCGTTTCTTC. Its protein is CASSQDMFGQGRFF.

In this sample, this clone turned up once. The chain couples TRBV4-2 to TRBJ2-2, with 13 nucleotides matching TRBD2. Germline assignment: CDR1 LGHNA and CDR2 YNFKEQ. The CDR3 loop spans 20 amino acids. J was trimmed by 3 bases and V by 2 bases; bases with no gene match: 12. The chain's CDR3 is CASSQTLTSGRVMDTGELFF. CDR3 bases: TGTGCCAGCAGCCAAACCCTTACTAGCGGGAGGGTCATGGACACCGGGGAGCTGTTTTTT.

The chain has TRBV13 and TRBJ1-2; D not certain. CDR3 length: 15 residues. CDR1 is PRHDT and CDR2 is FYEKMQ in the germline V gene (reference sequence). Trimming stripped 2 bases from V and 7 bases from J, with 17 bases between. The CDR3 spells CASSLLDGRKFGYTF. The DNA for the CDR3 is TGTGCCAGCAGCTTATTGGACGGGAGAAAGTTTGGCTACACCTTC.